The sample holds a few counts of the clone carrying this TCR beta chain. TCRdb redid the calling of the 5' RACE reads with MiXCR, one entry per CDR3 protein. The sample holds tens of thousands of distinct CDR3 sequences, approximately 14% seen once. This sample was included in a study of early T cells in non-severe SARS-CoV-2 infection. In germline, CDR1 is KGHSH, CDR2 LQKENI. The CDR3 extends over 15 amino acids. The V gene end was trimmed by 3 bases and the J gene end by 4 bases; junction bases not matched to a gene: 9. The specimen was whole blood. The chain employs TRBV18 and TRBJ2-7; 7 nucleotides agree with TRBD1. This clonotype was sampled from an adult who was a healthcare worker with PCR-confirmed SARS-CoV-2 infection or an uninfected control (not recorded which). This CDR3 is CASSPGSGQQYEQYF. CDR3 sequence (DNA): TGTGCCAGCTCACCTGGATCGGGACAGCAGTACGAGCAGTACTTC.